A selection of T cell receptor beta chains follows, all from one sample in a study of radiotherapy plus CTLA-4 blockade in lung cancer. The repertoire was sequenced with immunoSEQ multiplex PCR; TCRdb's copy has only in-frame clones and lacks some. The sample includes around 70,000 clones, around 81% of them seen just once. The starting material was peripheral blood, obtained from a patient treated with radiotherapy plus ipilimumab. These receptors originate from a human donor with non-small cell lung cancer who had a partial response to radiotherapy plus ipilimumab. The CDR3 runs from the conserved cysteine through the conserved F or W. The D gene is left open where the match is weak. Size tells how often a clone was seen (once, few, many) or the class of an expanded clone, and some rows leave it out.

TRBJ2-7 | TRBV10-1 | - | - | TGCGCCAGCAGTGAGAGCACCTACGAGCAGTACTTC | CASSESTYEQYF
TRBJ2-4 | TRBV30 | TRBD1 | - | TGTGCCTGGAGTGTAGGGGGCCCCAACATTCAGTACTTC | CAWSVGGPNIQYF
TRBJ2-5 | TRBV5-4 | - | - | TGTGCCAGCAGCTTAGGGGCCAGGGCCGTCGAGACCCAGTACTTC | CASSLGARAVETQYF
TRBJ2-2 | TRBV5-1 | TRBD2 | - | TGCGCCAGCAGCGGTTCTAGCGGGAGACCCGCGAACACCGGGGAGCTGTTTTTT | CASSGSSGRPANTGELFF
TRBJ2-7 | TRBV5-4 | - | - | TGTGCCAGCAGCTTGTGGGGGGGCGGGTACGAGCAGTACTTC | CASSLWGGGYEQYF
TRBJ1-5 | TRBV5-1 | - | - | TGCGCCAGCAGCCAATCCACAGGGATGAATCAGCCCCAGCATTTT | CASSQSTGMNQPQHF
TRBJ2-1 | TRBV27 | - | - | TGTGCCAGCAGTTTCACTAGCTGGGGACCTAACTACAATGAGCAGTTCTTC | CASSFTSWGPNYNEQFF
TRBJ2-7 | TRBV27 | - | few | TGTGCCAGCAGTCCACGAGGGCAGAGCTCCTACGAGCAGTACTTC | CASSPRGQSSYEQYF
TRBJ1-1 | TRBV18 | - | once | TGTGCCAGCTCACCACCTGCCGGGTCCACTGAAGCTTTCTTT | CASSPPAGSTEAFF
TRBJ1-3 | TRBV27 | TRBD1 | - | TGTGCCAGCAGTTTAGTGGGACAGGGGGCTGGAAACACCATATATTTT | CASSLVGQGAGNTIYF
TRBJ2-1 | TRBV7-3 | TRBD2 | - | TGTGCCAGCAGCTCAATCCAGCGGGAGGTGTCACGGGAGCAGTTCTTC | CASSSIQREVSREQFF
TRBJ2-5 | TRBV28 | TRBD2 | - | TGTGCCAGCAGTTCGACTAGCTACGTGACCCAGTACTTC | CASSSTSYVTQYF
TRBJ2-7 | TRBV5-4 | TRBD1 | - | TGTGCCAGCAGACCTGACAGGGCCGGCGAGCAGTACTTC | CASRPDRAGEQYF
TRBJ1-1 | TRBV16 | - | - | TGTGCCAGCAGCCCCCGGGGAGGCCTTACAGGTGAAGCTTTCTTT | CASSPRGGLTGEAFF
TRBJ1-5 | TRBV7-3 | - | - | TGTGCCAGCAGTCCTTACAGGCAGCCCCAGCATTTT | CASSPYRQPQHF
TRBJ1-1 | TRBV30 | - | - | TGTGCCTGGGAACAGGGGAACACTGAAGCTTTCTTT | CAWEQGNTEAFF
TRBJ2-7 | TRBV9 | - | - | TGTGCCAGCAGCTCCCGGGGGGCTAGCGGAGCCCCTTACGAGCAGTACTTC | CASSSRGASGAPYEQYF
TRBJ2-7 | TRBV28 | TRBD2 | - | TGTGCCAGCAGTTTGCGGGATAGCGGGAGGCCGTGGTTCCCCTACGAGCAGTACTTC | CASSLRDSGRPWFPYEQYF
TRBJ1-5 | TRBV19 | - | - | TGTGCCAGTAGTCCCGGGATTGTCAATAGCAATCAGCCCCAGCATTTT | CASSPGIVNSNQPQHF
TRBJ2-3 | TRBV5-4 | - | - | TGTGCCAGCAGCTTGGCCCCGGGGGTTAGCACAGATACGCAGTATTTT | CASSLAPGVSTDTQYF
TRBJ2-1 | TRBV4-2 | - | - | TGTGCCAGCAGCGAAGGGCGGGACCCGACCCAGTTCTTC | CASSEGRDPTQFF
TRBJ2-3 | TRBV11-2 | TRBD2 | - | TGTGCCAGCAGCTTCCAGGGAGGGGGCACAGATACGCAGTATTTT | CASSFQGGGTDTQYF
TRBJ2-2 | TRBV4-1 | - | - | TGCGCCAGCAGCCAAGCCCACAGGGGGGGCGCCGGGGAGCTGTTTTTT | CASSQAHRGGAGELFF
TRBJ2-6 | TRBV7-2 | TRBD1 | - | TGTGCCAGCAGCTCACACCCGGGACAGGGAGACTCTGGGGCCAACGTCCTGACTTTC | CASSSHPGQGDSGANVLTF
TRBJ2-7 | TRBV4-1 | TRBD1 | - | TGCGCCAGCAGCCAACTGGGACAGGGTTACGAGCAGTACTTC | CASSQLGQGYEQYF
TRBJ2-7 | TRBV27 | TRBD2 | - | TGTGCCAGCTCGTCCTTAGCGGGAGGGCTAGGGTCCTACGAGCAGTACTTC | CASSSLAGGLGSYEQYF
TRBJ1-4 | TRBV29-1 | - | - | TGCAGCGTGGCAGGGGCTAATGAAAAACTGTTTTTT | CSVAGANEKLFF
TRBJ2-7 | TRBV28 | TRBD2 | - | TGTGCCAGCAGTGCCCCTAGCGGGGTCTCCTACGAGCAGTACTTC | CASSAPSGVSYEQYF
TRBJ1-5 | TRBV2 | - | - | TGTGCCAGCAGTGAAGATCACAGTATATTCGGTCAGCCCCAGCATTTT | CASSEDHSIFGQPQHF
TRBJ1-3 | TRBV11-2 | TRBD1 | few | TGTGCCAGCAGCCATTTAATGGGACAGGGTGGTGGAAACACCATATATTTT | CASSHLMGQGGGNTIYF
TRBJ1-5 | TRBV19 | - | - | TGTGCCAGTAGTATCCTAGGGGTGGGCAATCAGCCCCAGCATTTT | CASSILGVGNQPQHF
TRBJ2-5 | TRBV19 | - | once | TGTGCCAGTAGTATCGGCAGGGGAGAGACCCAGTACTTC | CASSIGRGETQYF
TRBJ2-1 | TRBV9 | TRBD2 | - | TGTGCCAGCAGCGTTAGTTCCGGGACTAGCGGTTACAATGAGCAGTTCTTC | CASSVSSGTSGYNEQFF
TRBJ2-2 | TRBV6-1 | TRBD1 | - | TGTGCCAGCAGCGGGGACAGGGGGCTTGCCGGGGAGCTGTTTTTT | CASSGDRGLAGELFF
TRBJ2-4 | TRBV18 | TRBD2 | once | TGTGCCAGCTCACCACCGGGGCGGGAGGAACGCAAAAACATTCAGTACTTC | CASSPPGREERKNIQYF
TRBJ1-2 | TRBV7-8 | TRBD1 | - | TGTGCCAGCAGCTTACAGGGGGACACCTATGGCTACACCTTC | CASSLQGDTYGYTF
TRBJ2-3 | TRBV5-1 | TRBD1 | - | TGCGCCAGCAGCCTAGGGACAGGGGAGACAGATACGCAGTATTTT | CASSLGTGETDTQYF
TRBJ2-7 | TRBV10-1 | TRBD2 | - | TGCGCCAGCAGTTCAGGGGGGACTAGCGGGATTCCCTACGAGCAGTACTTC | CASSSGGTSGIPYEQYF
TRBJ2-1 | TRBV10-2 | TRBD2 | - | TGCGCCAGCGGACGGACTAGCGGGGGCTCGGCCTACAATGAGCAGTTCTTC | CASGRTSGGSAYNEQFF
TRBJ1-3 | TRBV18 | - | - | TGTGCCAGCTCACCCAACCGACAGACCGGGGGTGGAAACACCATATATTTT | CASSPNRQTGGGNTIYF
TRBJ2-7 | TRBV15 | TRBD2 | - | TGTGCCACCAGCAGAGATCGAGGCCTAGCGGGAGTGAACGAGCAGTACTTC | CATSRDRGLAGVNEQYF
TRBJ2-6 | TRBV5-4 | TRBD1 | once | TGTGCCAGCAACTCGAGGACAGGGCGCTCTGGGGCCAACGTCCTGACTTTC | CASNSRTGRSGANVLTF
TRBJ2-7 | TRBV7-6 | TRBD2 | - | TGTGCCAGCAGCTTAGCCTCGCTCTCTAGCGGGAGGGTGTACGAGCAGTACTTC | CASSLASLSSGRVYEQYF
TRBJ1-1 | TRBV30 | - | - | TGTGCCTGGAGTGTACAAAGGAGGGCTTTCTTT | CAWSVQRRAFF
TRBJ2-7 | TRBV28 | TRBD1 | - | TGTGCCAGCAGTAACGACAGGGGGTTCGACGAGCAGTACTTC | CASSNDRGFDEQYF
TRBJ2-5 | TRBV19 | TRBD1 | - | TGTGCCAGTAGTAAACCGGGACAGGGGAAAGAGACCCAGTACTTC | CASSKPGQGKETQYF
TRBJ2-3 | TRBV5-1 | TRBD2 | - | TGCGCCAGCAGCCCGGGGTTAGCGGGACCCACAGATACGCAGTATTTT | CASSPGLAGPTDTQYF
TRBJ2-7 | TRBV19 | TRBD1 | - | TGTGCCAGTAGTTTCGGACAGGGGAGAGGAGAGGGGTACGAGCAGTACTTC | CASSFGQGRGEGYEQYF